Listed below are T cell receptor beta chains from one sample, sequenced in a study of cytomegalovirus exposure and HLA in healthy donors. Some clones are missing from TCRdb's copy, which holds only in-frame ones; the method was immunoSEQ multiplex PCR. Altogether more than 140,000 clones are present, about 89% being singletons, with the ten largest covering around 3.4%. Sequencing was performed on PBMCs. All receptors come from a woman aged 18-29 years in good health and CMV-seropositive. The CDR3 runs from the conserved cysteine through the conserved F or W. Some rows mark clone size as missing; the rest say once, few, many or name a class of expanded clone.

NA	TRBV30	TRBJ2-7	CAWSKRTGVAFF
NA	TRBV6-1	TRBJ2-2	CASSPFYTGELFF
few	TRBV11-2	TRBJ2-5	CASSFLFGLGLQETQYF
NA	TRBV19	TRBJ1-1	CASSWGTGMNTEAFF
NA	TRBV6-4	TRBJ2-3	CASSASGQGADTQYF
NA	TRBV19	TRBJ1-5	CASSWTGDQPQHF
NA	TRBV28	TRBJ2-1	CASSPIRQGIRHEQFF
NA	TRBV6-6	TRBJ2-7	CASSYRGLGEQYF
NA	TRBV7-2	TRBJ2-1	CASSLVGGLSYNEQFF
NA	TRBV9	TRBJ2-7	CASSSTDRPYEQYF
NA	TRBV5-1	TRBJ1-4	CASSFRSTGGREKLFF
NA	TRBV6-1	TRBJ2-1	CASSEASGGHNEQFF
NA	TRBV2	TRBJ1-1	CASMRIQGIGFF
NA	TRBV27	TRBJ2-1	CASSTYRDRGANEQFF
once	TRBV5-1	TRBJ2-5	CASSLASGRAGETQYF
NA	TRBV9	TRBJ2-7	CASSVGTGTFYEQYF
NA	TRBV5-1	TRBJ2-5	CASSRQGAETQYF
once	TRBV2	TRBJ2-7	CASHSGISYEQYF
NA	TRBV2	TRBJ2-1	CASSNSKTSEIYNEQFF
NA	TRBV4-2	TRBJ2-7	CASSPEGVYEQYF
NA	TRBV28	TRBJ2-3	CATGTLALSTQYF
NA	TRBV6-5	TRBJ2-5	CASSPRTSRQETQYF
NA	TRBV6-1	TRBJ1-4	CASSSDRSNEKLFF
NA	TRBV11-3	TRBJ2-7	CASSLVQTYEQYF
few	TRBV2	TRBJ2-7	CASLTAHYEQYF
NA	TRBV4-2	TRBJ2-7	CASSQRTLGSYEQYF
NA	TRBV5-1	TRBJ2-3	CASSEVDTQYF
NA	TRBV30	TRBJ1-3	CAWSVGRTPSGNTIYF
NA	TRBV30	TRBJ2-1	CAWRTGTYPYNEQFF
NA	TRBV27	TRBJ2-5	CASSLSDPSGRDGETQYF
NA	TRBV7-3	TRBJ2-3	CASSPTGGTDTQYF
NA	TRBV13	TRBJ1-2	CASSSRDSQANYGYTF
NA	TRBV5-1	TRBJ2-1	CASTSGSVVNEQFF
NA	TRBV6-1	TRBJ1-5	CASSPQGTQPQHF